What follows are 9 T cell receptor beta chains derived from one specimen sequenced in a study of T cells in Graves' hyperthyroidism and ophthalmopathy. RNA transcripts were the template for amplifying TCR beta CDR3 regions. A set of HTBI primers served as the primers for a first-round RT-PCR of the TCR CDR3. TCRdb recomputed calls from the multiplex PCR reads with MiXCR, one row per CDR3 protein. Of a few hundred thousand distinct CDR3 sequences in the sample, 14% were seen once. The sample comprised blood. Receptors were obtained from a woman aged 30 to 39 with Graves' hyperthyroidism that later progressed to Graves' ophthalmopathy.

Concerning this clonotype: A much larger clone differs by one base, so this may be a read error. The J gene is TRBJ1-1, the V gene TRBV7-9; 8 positions match TRBD1. The V gene end was trimmed by 4 bases and the J gene end by 4 bases; junction bases not matched to a gene: 14. CDR3 length: 17 amino acids. CDR1 is SEHNR, CDR2 FQNEAQ, per germline (reference sequence). CDR3 coding DNA: TGTGCCAGCAGCTCGGGACAGGCGAATGTTGGTGGCACTGAAGCTTTCTTT. This encodes CASSSGQANVGGTEAFF. The variable domain in full, completed from reference TRBV7-9 and TRBJ1-1, reads DTGVSQNPRHKITKRGQNVTFRCDPISEHNRLYWYRQTLGQGPEFLTYFQNEAQLEKSRLLSDRFSAERPKGSFSTLEIQRTEQGDSAMYLCASSSGQANVGGTEAFFGQGTRLTVV.

There are a few counts of this clonotype. The J gene is TRBJ2-6, the V gene TRBV10-2; D is perhaps TRBD2 (5 bases). The ends were cut back, 6 bases at V and 3 bases at J, with 12 bases in the middle. The CDR3 totals 15 residues. Looked up from germline, CDR1 is WSHSY and CDR2 is SAAADI. CDR3 sequence reads: CASSELGGGANVLTF. In DNA form, the CDR3 reads TGCGCCAGCAGCGAACTAGGTGGTGGGGCCAACGTCCTGACTTTC.

As concerns this clonotype: Given a much more abundant clone one base away, this may be a read error. V is TRBV19 and J is TRBJ2-3, with no clear D. The ends were cut back, 8 bases at V and 2 bases at J, with 14 bases in the middle. This CDR3 contains 14 residues. Germline lookup yields CDR1 LNHDA and CDR2 SQIVND (reference sequence). CDR3 sequence: CASGTIGATDTQYF. The CDR3 DNA reads TGTGCCAGTGGAACCATAGGTGCCACAGATACGCAGTATTTT.

There are many counts of this clonotype. The chain has TRBV9 and TRBJ2-5, with 8 bases identical to TRBD2. There are 17 residues in the CDR3. From germline, CDR1 is SGDLS and CDR2 YYNGEE. V lost 0 bases to trimming and J lost 2 bases; unmatched junction nucleotides: 9. The CDR3 bases are TGTGCCAGCAGCGTAGGTTTCTCTAGCGGGCAGCAAGAGACCCAGTACTTC. Its protein product is CASSVGFSSGQQETQYF.

In this sample, this clonotype turned up many times. V usage is TRBV14 and J usage is TRBJ2-5; 8 bases map to TRBD2. Germline CDR1 and CDR2: SGHDN and FVKESK. The V and J ends lost 3 bases and 2 bases, in that order; junction bases with no gene match: 2. This CDR3 has 14 amino acids. CDR3 protein: CASSQVAGQETQYF. The CDR3 bases are TGTGCCAGCAGCCAGGTAGCGGGGCAAGAGACCCAGTACTTC.

Remarks on this clonotype: Possible read error: a much larger clone is one base away. This chain uses TRBV11-3 with TRBJ2-1; D possibly corresponds to TRBD2 (6 bases). Germline V gene sequence: CDR1 SGHNT, CDR2 YENEEA. V was clipped by 0 bases and J by 8 bases, with 11 bases between them. This CDR3 has 14 amino acids. The CDR3 sequence: CASSLDFSGDEQFF. CDR3 DNA sequence: TGTGCCAGCAGCTTAGATTTTAGCGGCGATGAGCAGTTCTTC.

This clonotype came up many times. The rearrangement links TRBV7-2 to TRBJ1-5; 8 bases fit TRBD1. Per germline, CDR1 SGHTA and CDR2 FQGNSA. The V segment lost 4 bases and the J segment 3 bases; nucleotides outside the gene matches: 2. The CDR3 consists of 14 residues. In nucleotides, the CDR3 is TGTGCCAGCAGCTGGGGACAGGCCAATCAGCCCCAGCATTTT. This translates into CASSWGQANQPQHF.

V and J are TRBV24-1 and TRBJ1-2; 8 nucleotides align to TRBD1. This CDR3 region has 15 residues. Germline trimming cut 4 bases from V and 7 bases from J; bases unmatched to any gene: 10. CDR1 is KGHDR and CDR2 is SFDVKD in the germline V gene. The CDR3 nucleotides read TGTGCCACCAGTGACTACGGACAGGGAGTGTCTGGCTACACCTTC. This translates into CATSDYGQGVSGYTF.

There are many counts of this clonotype. The chain is built from TRBV24-1 and TRBJ2-3; TRBD2 aligns across 13 bases. V lost 10 bases and J lost 0; bases outside the gene matches: 0. The germline gives CDR1 KGHDR, CDR2 SFDVKD. The length of the CDR3 is 14 residues. The CDR3 region is CATGLAGSTDTQYF. Written as DNA, the CDR3 is TGTGCCACGGGACTAGCGGGAAGCACAGATACGCAGTATTTT.